Listed below are T cell receptor beta chains from one sample, sequenced in a study of blood T cell repertoires in COVID-19. TCRdb's copy holds only in-frame clones and misses some; the assay was immunoSEQ multiplex PCR. The sample has about 140,000 clones, around 88% seen once; the top ten hold about 1.6%. Sequenced sample: peripheral blood. These receptors all come from a woman aged 60-70 years with acute or convalescent COVID-19. The CDR3 runs from the conserved cysteine through the conserved F or W. A D gene is named only where the DNA matches it firmly. The size of a clone is reported for some rows only, either as once, few or many, or as a class for expanded clones.

size: NA; J: TRBJ1-2; V: TRBV13; D: NA; DNA: TGTGCCAGCAGCTTAGGGTCCGGGGTAAACCGCTACACCTTC; CDR3: CASSLGSGVNRYTF
size: NA; J: TRBJ1-5; V: TRBV27; D: NA; DNA: TGTGCCAGCAGTTTAACAGCAGGGTTCAATCAGCCCCAGCATTTT; CDR3: CASSLTAGFNQPQHF
size: NA; J: TRBJ1-2; V: TRBV5-1; D: TRBD1; DNA: TGCGCCAGCAGCTCTCCGGGACAGGGCCACTTCCGGGGCTACACCTTC; CDR3: CASSSPGQGHFRGYTF
size: NA; J: TRBJ2-7; V: TRBV9; D: TRBD1; DNA: TGTGCCAGCAGCGTGGAGGGGGAGGGAGGGACAGGGCCGTACGAGCAGTACTTC; CDR3: CASSVEGEGGTGPYEQYF
size: NA; J: TRBJ1-1; V: TRBV6-5; D: TRBD1; DNA: TGTGCCAGCAGTCCATGGACAGGAAAGAACACTGAAGCTTTCTTT; CDR3: CASSPWTGKNTEAFF
size: NA; J: TRBJ1-6; V: TRBV30; D: TRBD1; DNA: TGTGCCTGGACCTGGACAGGGGCAGCCTATAATTCACCCCTCCACTTT; CDR3: CAWTWTGAAYNSPLHF
size: NA; J: TRBJ2-5; V: TRBV3-1/TRBV3-2; D: NA; DNA: TGTGCCAGCAGCCAAGAGATAGCCCAAGAGACCCAGTACTTC; CDR3: CASSQEIAQETQYF
size: NA; J: TRBJ2-2; V: TRBV4-3; D: TRBD2; DNA: TGCGCCAGCAGCCAAGATCCGGCGGGGGCGAACACCGGGGAGCTGTTTTTT; CDR3: CASSQDPAGANTGELFF
size: NA; J: TRBJ1-5; V: TRBV7-3; D: NA; DNA: TGTGCCAGCAGCTTCGGTAATCAGCCCCAGCATTTT; CDR3: CASSFGNQPQHF
size: NA; J: TRBJ1-5; V: TRBV19; D: NA; DNA: TGTGCCAGTAGTAGGCAGGGGAAGGAAAATCAGCCCCAGCATTTT; CDR3: CASSRQGKENQPQHF
size: NA; J: TRBJ2-7; V: TRBV7-2; D: TRBD2; DNA: TGTGCCAGCAGCTTAGGACTAGCGGGGGGGTACGAGCAGTACTTC; CDR3: CASSLGLAGGYEQYF
size: NA; J: TRBJ1-2; V: TRBV27; D: TRBD1; DNA: TGTGCCAGCAGTCCACCAGGGGGCGCGGGCTACACCTTC; CDR3: CASSPPGGAGYTF
size: NA; J: TRBJ1-3; V: TRBV5-6; D: TRBD1; DNA: TGTGCCAGCAGCATGGGGACAGACGAAAACACCATATATTTT; CDR3: CASSMGTDENTIYF
size: NA; J: TRBJ2-1; V: TRBV5-1; D: TRBD2; DNA: TGCGCCAGCAGCTTGATAAGCGGGGGGGACAATGAGCAGTTCTTC; CDR3: CASSLISGGDNEQFF
size: NA; J: TRBJ1-2; V: TRBV5-1; D: NA; DNA: TGCGCCAGCAGCTTGGACGTAAACCAGGTCTACACCTTC; CDR3: CASSLDVNQVYTF
size: NA; J: TRBJ2-2; V: TRBV28; D: TRBD2; DNA: TGTGCCAGCAGGCTACCCGGACTAGCGGGGGGAACCGGGGAGCTGTTTTTT; CDR3: CASRLPGLAGGTGELFF
size: NA; J: TRBJ1-2; V: TRBV9; D: TRBD1; DNA: TGTGCCAGCAGCGTAGGTGTATGGGGACAGGGAAGAGGCTACACCTTC; CDR3: CASSVGVWGQGRGYTF
size: once; J: TRBJ2-2; V: TRBV7-2; D: TRBD1; DNA: TGTGCCAGCAGCCCACGACAGGGGTCCGGGGAGCTGTTTTTT; CDR3: CASSPRQGSGELFF
size: few; J: TRBJ2-1; V: TRBV5-1; D: TRBD2; DNA: TGCGCCAGCAGTTGGGGGGGAGCGTCCTACAATGAGCAGTTCTTC; CDR3: CASSWGGASYNEQFF
size: few; J: TRBJ2-2; V: TRBV24-1; D: TRBD1; DNA: TGTGCCACCAGTCAAATCCCCGGGACAGGAGACACCGGGGAGCTGTTTTTT; CDR3: CATSQIPGTGDTGELFF
size: NA; J: TRBJ1-2; V: TRBV24-1; D: TRBD1; DNA: TGTGCCACCAGTGACCCCGGGACAGGAAAAAGGGGTGGCTACACCTTC; CDR3: CATSDPGTGKRGGYTF
size: NA; J: TRBJ2-7; V: TRBV30; D: NA; DNA: TGTGCCTGGAATACAGCTCTAAGCTCCTACGAGCAGTACTTC; CDR3: CAWNTALSSYEQYF
size: NA; J: TRBJ1-5; V: TRBV6-5; D: NA; DNA: TGTGCCAGCAGCCAGGGCTATAGCAATCAGCCCCAGCATTTT; CDR3: CASSQGYSNQPQHF
size: NA; J: TRBJ2-7; V: TRBV18; D: NA; DNA: TGTGCCAGCTCACGAGCAGGCAGGTCGGGGTCCTACGAGCAGTACTTC; CDR3: CASSRAGRSGSYEQYF
size: NA; J: TRBJ1-2; V: TRBV3-1/TRBV3-2; D: NA; DNA: TGTGCCAGCAGCCTGGTGGAGGGCTACACCTTC; CDR3: CASSLVEGYTF
size: NA; J: TRBJ1-3; V: TRBV6-1; D: TRBD1; DNA: TGTGCCAGCAGTGACGGGGGACAGAGCTCTGGAAACACCATATATTTT; CDR3: CASSDGGQSSGNTIYF
size: NA; J: TRBJ2-5; V: TRBV7-3; D: TRBD2; DNA: TGTGCCAGCAGCACCGGGGCTCTAGCGGGGGGCCAAGAGACCCAGTACTTC; CDR3: CASSTGALAGGQETQYF
size: NA; J: TRBJ2-7; V: TRBV29-1; D: NA; DNA: TGCAGCGTTGAAGATACGGGGAGTAGGGACGAGCAGTACTTC; CDR3: CSVEDTGSRDEQYF
size: NA; J: TRBJ2-3; V: TRBV3-1/TRBV3-2; D: NA; DNA: TGTGCCAGCAGCCAAGAAAGGGGGACAGATACGCAGTATTTT; CDR3: CASSQERGTDTQYF
size: NA; J: TRBJ2-7; V: TRBV11-1; D: TRBD1; DNA: TGTGCCAGCAGCTTACAGACCGGGACAGGGCGCTACGAGCAGTACTTC; CDR3: CASSLQTGTGRYEQYF
size: NA; J: TRBJ2-2; V: TRBV30; D: TRBD1; DNA: TGTGCCTGGACCCAGGGGGCGATGGACGGGGAGCTGTTTTTT; CDR3: CAWTQGAMDGELFF
size: NA; J: TRBJ1-3; V: TRBV28; D: NA; DNA: TGTGCCAGCAGCTCCGGAGGCCTTTCTGTAAACACCATATATTTT; CDR3: CASSSGGLSVNTIYF
size: once; J: TRBJ2-2; V: TRBV7-2; D: NA; DNA: TGTGCCAGCAGCTTAGGCCGCGGCAGGGAAAACACCGGGGAGCTGTTTTTT; CDR3: CASSLGRGRENTGELFF
size: few; J: TRBJ1-5; V: TRBV24-1; D: TRBD1; DNA: TGTGCCACCAGTGATTCCCGACAGGGAGGTAGTCAGCCCCAGCATTTT; CDR3: CATSDSRQGGSQPQHF
size: NA; J: TRBJ2-5; V: TRBV18; D: TRBD1; DNA: TGTGCCAGCTCCGGGACAGGGGCGCAAGAGACCCAGTACTTC; CDR3: CASSGTGAQETQYF
size: once; J: TRBJ2-5; V: TRBV24-1; D: NA; DNA: TGTGCCACCAGTGACCCGACACGCCAAGAGACCCAGTACTTC; CDR3: CATSDPTRQETQYF
size: few; J: TRBJ2-7; V: TRBV5-4; D: TRBD2; DNA: TGTGCCAGCAGCTTGACTAGCGGCTCCTACGAGCAGTACTTC; CDR3: CASSLTSGSYEQYF
size: NA; J: TRBJ1-3; V: TRBV19; D: NA; DNA: TGTGCCAGTAATTCCATCCGGACGGGGAACTCTGGAAACACCATATATTTT; CDR3: CASNSIRTGNSGNTIYF
size: few; J: TRBJ2-7; V: TRBV28; D: NA; DNA: TGTGCCAGCAGTACTACAGGGCTCTCCTACGAGCAGTACTTC; CDR3: CASSTTGLSYEQYF
size: once; J: TRBJ2-7; V: TRBV11-2; D: TRBD1; DNA: TGTGCCAGCAGCTGGACAGGGAGCTCCTACGAGCAGTACTTC; CDR3: CASSWTGSSYEQYF
size: NA; J: TRBJ1-1; V: TRBV7-2; D: NA; DNA: TGTGCCAGCACCCCCCAGGCGGGGAGGACTGAAGCTTTCTTT; CDR3: CASTPQAGRTEAFF
size: NA; J: TRBJ1-3; V: TRBV19; D: NA; DNA: TGTGCCAGTACCCTCGGGGTAACCATATATTTT; CDR3: CASTLGVTIYF
size: NA; J: TRBJ1-2; V: TRBV5-1; D: NA; DNA: TGCGCCAGCAGCTTGGCGTTCAGCGACTATGGCTACACCTTC; CDR3: CASSLAFSDYGYTF
size: NA; J: TRBJ2-5; V: TRBV19; D: TRBD2; DNA: TGTGCCAGTAGCGGATCCGGGACTAGCGGGGGGGTGAGGTACCAAGAGACCCAGTACTTC; CDR3: CASSGSGTSGGVRYQETQYF
size: NA; J: TRBJ1-1; V: TRBV28; D: TRBD1; DNA: TGTGCCAGCAGTTGGGACAGGGGAGGGAACACTGAAGCTTTCTTT; CDR3: CASSWDRGGNTEAFF
size: NA; J: TRBJ1-6; V: TRBV5-1; D: NA; DNA: TGCGCCAGCAGCACGGACAGAGGCTCACCCCTCCACTTT; CDR3: CASSTDRGSPLHF
size: NA; J: TRBJ2-1; V: TRBV7-3; D: NA; DNA: TGTGCCAGCAGCTTAAATCCCAGGGGGGCTGGCGATGAGCAGTTCTTC; CDR3: CASSLNPRGAGDEQFF
size: NA; J: TRBJ1-2; V: TRBV4-1; D: TRBD1; DNA: TGCGCCAGCAGCCAGGGACAGAACTACTATGGCTACACCTTC; CDR3: CASSQGQNYYGYTF
size: few; J: TRBJ1-1; V: TRBV5-5; D: NA; DNA: TGTGCCAGCAGCTTGGCGGGTAGTCCGGGGGGCACTGAAGCTTTCTTT; CDR3: CASSLAGSPGGTEAFF
size: NA; J: TRBJ1-1; V: TRBV19; D: TRBD1; DNA: TGTGCCAGCGGACAGGGCCCGAACACTGAAGCTTTCTTT; CDR3: CASGQGPNTEAFF
size: once; J: TRBJ1-1; V: TRBV5-1; D: NA; DNA: TGCGCCAGCAGACAAACAGAGACCTTTGAAGCTTTCTTT; CDR3: CASRQTETFEAFF
size: NA; J: TRBJ2-5; V: TRBV12-3/TRBV12-4; D: NA; DNA: TGTGCCAGCAGTCTTAGAGAGACCCAGTACTTC; CDR3: CASSLRETQYF
size: once; J: TRBJ1-2; V: TRBV18; D: NA; DNA: TGTGCCAGCACCTCTCTGCCCATTTTCGGGGGCTACACCTTC; CDR3: CASTSLPIFGGYTF